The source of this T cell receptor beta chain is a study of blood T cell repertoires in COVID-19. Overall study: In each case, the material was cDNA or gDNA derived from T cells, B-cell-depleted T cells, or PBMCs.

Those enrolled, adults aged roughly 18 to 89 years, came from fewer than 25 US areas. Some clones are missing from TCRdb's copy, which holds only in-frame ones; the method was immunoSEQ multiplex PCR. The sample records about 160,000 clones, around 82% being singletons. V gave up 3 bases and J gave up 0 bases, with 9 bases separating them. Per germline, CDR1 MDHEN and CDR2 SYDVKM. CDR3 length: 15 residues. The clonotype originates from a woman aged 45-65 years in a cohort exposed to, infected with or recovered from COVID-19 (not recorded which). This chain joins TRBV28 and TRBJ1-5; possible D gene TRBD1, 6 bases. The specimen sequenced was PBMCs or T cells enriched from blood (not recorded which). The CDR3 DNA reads TGTGCCAGCAGTTTTCTGGACAGTAGCAATCAGCCCCAGCATTTT. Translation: CASSFLDSSNQPQHF.